Each of the 30 T cell receptor beta chains below was sequenced from the same sample in a study of shared clonotypes between healthy human individuals. Data came from immunoSEQ multiplex PCR; TCRdb stores just in-frame clones and leaves some out. The sample lists some 2,000,000 clones; around 95% were seen once. Specimen: naive CD4+ T cells sorted from blood. This sample's subset: CD45RA+ positively selected. These receptors were collected from a man between 18 and 35 years old in good health.

The V and J genes are TRBV14 and TRBJ1-4; TRBD1 aligns across 10 bases. There are 15 residues in the CDR3. Germline assignment: CDR1 SGHDN and CDR2 FVKESK. V trimming: 5 bases; J trimming: 8 bases; junction bases outside the gene matches: 8. CDR3 protein: CASSSLTGGQEKLFF. The CDR3 DNA sequence: TGTGCCAGCAGCTCCCTGACAGGGGGCCAGGAAAAACTGTTTTTT. Supplemented by reference TRBV14 and TRBJ1-4, the full variable domain reads EAGVTQFPSHSVIEKGQTVTLRCDPISGHDNLYWYRRVMGKEIKFLLHFVKESKQDESGMPNNRFLAERTGGTYSTLKVQPAELEDSGVYFCASSSLTGGQEKLFFGSGTQLSVL.

V and J are TRBV2 and TRBJ2-7, with TRBD1 as a possible D gene (5 bases). CDR1 is SNHLY and CDR2 is FYNNEI in the germline V gene. The germline V and J ends were trimmed by 6 bases and 7 bases, with 16 bases remaining between them. The CDR3 sequence is 13 residues long. In DNA, the CDR3 is TGTGCCAGCAGAGCTGCTGGGGCCGGAGAGCAGTACTTC. Protein: CASRAAGAGEQYF.

V gene TRBV2 combines with J gene TRBJ1-2; D not certain. The CDR3 spans 13 residues. Germline CDR1 reads SNHLY; CDR2 reads FYNNEI. With 0 bases removed from V and 1 base from J, the gap between germline ends came to 3 bases. The CDR3: CASSEAVNYGYTF. Here the CDR3 DNA reads TGTGCCAGCAGTGAAGCAGTTAACTATGGCTACACCTTC.

V usage is TRBV7-2 and J usage is TRBJ2-5; D remains unclear. The germline gives CDR1 SGHTA, CDR2 FQGNSA. The CDR3 covers 13 residues. V was clipped by 0 bases and J by 6 bases, with 8 bases between them. This CDR3 reads CASSLAEVQTQYF. The DNA for the CDR3 is TGTGCCAGCAGCTTAGCGGAAGTACAGACCCAGTACTTC.

The gene calls are TRBV6-6 and TRBJ1-1; D is uncertain. CDR1 MNHNY and CDR2 SVGAGI come from the germline V gene (reference sequence). The ends were cut back, 2 bases at V and 1 base at J, with 11 bases in the middle. The CDR3 length is 15 residues. CDR3 amino acids: CASSYGPTPNTEAFF. CDR3 DNA: TGTGCCAGCAGTTACGGACCGACACCGAACACTGAAGCTTTCTTT.

Details on this clone: Different DNA sequences within this sample yield the same CDR3. V is TRBV19 and J is TRBJ2-3; TRBD2 aligns across 10 bases. CDR1 is LNHDA and CDR2 is SQIVND in the germline V gene (reference sequence). V lost 6 bases, J lost 0 bases, and 3 bases stayed unmatched. The CDR3 contains 15 residues. The CDR3 region is CASRRTSGSTDTQYF. DNA of the CDR3: TGTGCCAGTAGAAGGACTAGCGGAAGCACAGATACGCAGTATTTT.

The chain joins TRBV29-1 to TRBJ1-2; 8 nucleotides agree with TRBD1. The CDR3 has 16 amino acids. Germline CDR1 and CDR2: SQVTM and ANQGSEA. With V trimmed by 0 bases and J by 2 bases, 8 bases remained unmatched. Written as DNA, the CDR3 is TGCAGCGTTGAAGACCGGACAGGGAAAGGGAACTATGGCTACACCTTC. Its protein is CSVEDRTGKGNYGYTF.

The rearrangement links TRBV1 to TRBJ1-5; TRBD1 reflects the table's D call only, with no check against the DNA. TRBV1 is listed as a pseudogene. The CDR3 extends over 17 amino acids. This CDR3 reads CTSSHSRTGTPNQPQHF. CDR3 nucleotides: TGCACCAGCAGCCACTCCAGGACAGGGACCCCCAATCAGCCCCAGCATTTT.

The chain carries TRBV27 and TRBJ1-5; D remains unclear. The CDR3 extends over 15 amino acids. V gave up 3 bases and J gave up 2 bases, with 11 bases separating them. CDR1 and CDR2 from the germline V gene are MNHEY and SMNVEV (reference sequence). The CDR3 nucleotides read TGTGCCAGCAGTTTCTTATCCAGCCGCAATCAGCCCCAGCATTTT. It codes for CASSFLSSRNQPQHF.

This chain uses TRBV5-1 with TRBJ2-5; TRBD1 aligns across 8 bases. Trimming removed 3 bases from V and 5 bases from J; junction bases left unmatched: 9. The CDR3 sequence is 15 residues long. Germline CDR1 reads SGHRS; CDR2 reads YFSETQ. CDR3 amino acids: CASSYAGGAGETQYF. The CDR3 nucleotides read TGCGCCAGCAGCTACGCAGGGGGCGCGGGGGAGACCCAGTACTTC.

The chain joins TRBV10-3 to TRBJ2-3, with 9 bases that match TRBD2. Per the germline V gene, CDR1 is ENHRY and CDR2 is SYGVKD. J lost 2 bases, V lost 0 bases, and 9 bases had no gene match. The CDR3 totals 18 residues. The CDR3 here is CAISESTRSGGITDTQYF. The DNA of the CDR3 is TGTGCCATCAGTGAGTCGACGCGGAGCGGGGGGATCACAGATACGCAGTATTTT.

The chain is built from TRBV5-1 and TRBJ2-3; TRBD1 might be the D (6 bases). Looked up from germline, CDR1 is SGHRS and CDR2 is YFSETQ. V lost 7 bases to trimming and J lost 0 bases, with 15 bases between them. The CDR3 sequence is 15 residues long. CDR3 coding DNA: TGCGCCAGCCAGGAACAGGGTCCCAGCACAGATACGCAGTATTTT. Residues: CASQEQGPSTDTQYF. Looking up the rest from reference TRBV5-1 and TRBJ2-3 gives the full variable domain: KAGVTQTPRYLIKTRGQQVTLSCSPISGHRSVSWYQQTPGQGLQFLFEYFSETQRNKGNFPGRFSGRQFSNSRSEMNVSTLELGDSALYLCASQEQGPSTDTQYFGPGTRLTVL.

The chain recombines TRBV2 with TRBJ2-3; 14 bases agree with TRBD2. The junction had 2 bases not matched to a gene; V was cut back by 7 bases and J by 5 bases. From germline, CDR1 is SNHLY and CDR2 FYNNEI. This CDR3 has 14 residues. The CDR3 nucleotides read TGTGCCAGCACGGGACTAGCGGGAGTAGATACGCAGTATTTT. Encoded protein: CASTGLAGVDTQYF.

V gene TRBV18 combines with J gene TRBJ2-2; TRBD2 matches at 10 bases. Per the germline V gene, CDR1 is KGHSH and CDR2 is LQKENI. The V gene end was trimmed by 2 bases and the J gene end by 4 bases; junction bases not matched to a gene: 1. The CDR3 length is 15 residues. The CDR3 coding sequence is TGTGCCAGCTCACCATTAGCGGGAGGCACCGGGGAGCTGTTTTTT. Amino acid sequence: CASSPLAGGTGELFF.

As to this clone: The junction does not match germline at one end; this may be a read error. The J gene is TRBJ2-2, the V gene TRBV28, with 7 bases lining up with TRBD2. The CDR3 has 19 amino acids. Germline CDR1 MDHEN, CDR2 SYDVKM. The CDR3 DNA reads TGTGCCAGCAATTTAATAAGGTCTAGCGGATCAGCGAACACCGGGGAGCTGTTTTTT. This codes for CASNLIRSSGSANTGELFF.

This chain links TRBV5-1 with TRBJ2-1; TRBD2 matches at 12 bases. Unmatched junction bases numbered 3, after V lost 0 bases and J lost 5 bases. CDR1 SGHRS and CDR2 YFSETQ come from the germline V gene. The length of the CDR3 is 16 residues. The chain's CDR3 is CASSLGTSGTNNEQFF. CDR3 coding DNA: TGCGCCAGCAGCTTGGGGACTAGCGGGACCAACAATGAGCAGTTCTTC.

The chain couples TRBV27 to TRBJ1-1; no clear D gene. The V gene's germline CDR1 is MNHEY and CDR2 SMNVEV (reference sequence). Trimming stripped 7 bases from V and 4 bases from J, with 13 bases between. The CDR3 extends over 13 amino acids. The CDR3 loop is CASNRGRGTEAFF. In DNA form, the CDR3 reads TGTGCCAGCAACCGGGGTCGGGGCACTGAAGCTTTCTTT.

The rearrangement joins TRBV7-2 to TRBJ2-7; tentative D call: TRBD2 (6 bases). This CDR3 is built from 15 residues. Germline-derived CDR1 and CDR2 are SGHTA and FQGNSA. V gave up 1 base and J gave up 5 bases, with 15 bases separating them. The CDR3 protein is CASSLVSGRPDEQYF. CDR3 in DNA: TGTGCCAGCAGCTTAGTATCTGGGAGGCCCGACGAGCAGTACTTC.

The CDR3 nucleotides read TGTGCCATCAACCCGGGGGGGGCCTCCACGGTAGAGCAGTACTTC. Translating it yields CAINPGGASTVEQYF. This rearrangement joins TRBV10-3 to TRBJ2-7, with 8 bases that match TRBD2. There are 15 residues in the CDR3. V gave up 7 bases and J gave up 7 bases; unmatched junction bases: 15. CDR1 is ENHRY, CDR2 SYGVKD, per germline.

The chain is built from TRBV6-1 and TRBJ2-5; D call uncertain. This CDR3 has 12 amino acids. The germline V and J ends were trimmed by 7 bases and 2 bases, with 8 bases remaining between them. Germline CDR1 is MNHNS and CDR2 is SASEGT. CDR3 sequence: CASNPSQETQYF. The CDR3 coding sequence is TGTGCCAGCAATCCCTCGCAAGAGACCCAGTACTTC.

The chain couples TRBV5-6 to TRBJ2-5; 10 nucleotides align to TRBD2. V dropped 1 base and J dropped 5; count of bases not matched to a gene: 5. Germline V gene data show CDR1 as SGHDT and CDR2 as YYEEEE. This CDR3 region has 15 residues. The CDR3: CASSLNLAGAETQYF. The DNA for the CDR3 is TGTGCCAGCAGCTTGAACCTAGCGGGAGCCGAGACCCAGTACTTC.

The V call is TRBV15, the J call TRBJ1-1, with D possibly being TRBD1 (5 bases). CDR3 length: 14 residues. Looked up from germline, CDR1 is LNHNV and CDR2 is YYDKDF (reference sequence). Trimming cost V 3 bases and J 5 bases, with 13 bases left between them. The CDR3 DNA is TGTGCCACCAGCAGCTCGGGGGGAGGTACTGAAGCTTTCTTT. Translated: CATSSSGGGTEAFF.

The genes are TRBV4-3 and TRBJ1-1; 7 bases align to TRBD1. This CDR3 has 15 amino acids. V shed 0 bases, J shed 3 bases, and the junction held 4 bases outside the gene matches. Looked up from germline, CDR1 is LGHNA and CDR2 is YSLEER. The CDR3 DNA sequence: TGCGCCAGCAGCCAAGAAGGGGGCGGGTACACTGAAGCTTTCTTT. This codes for CASSQEGGGYTEAFF.

The V gene is TRBV6-1, the J gene TRBJ2-2; D is possibly TRBD2 (6 bases). This CDR3 is 14 amino acids long. CDR1 is MNHNS and CDR2 is SASEGT in the germline V gene. V lost 5 bases, J lost 4 bases, and 11 bases lay in between. The CDR3 is CASSLLATTGELFF. The CDR3 region has the DNA TGTGCCAGCAGTCTACTAGCAACCACCGGGGAGCTGTTTTTT.

This clone has just one count. The J gene is TRBJ2-1, the V gene TRBV30; TRBD2 aligns across 9 bases. This CDR3 has 14 amino acids. Germline loops: CDR1 GTSNPN, CDR2 SVGIG (reference sequence). The junction had 2 bases not matched to a gene; V was cut back by 4 bases and J by 1 base. As DNA, the CDR3 is TGTGCCTGGAAACTAGCGGGTTCCTACAATGAGCAGTTCTTC. Amino acids: CAWKLAGSYNEQFF.

V usage is TRBV5-6 and J usage is TRBJ1-5; TRBD1 is a possible D gene (6 bases). The CDR3 sequence is 19 residues long. V gave up 4 bases and J gave up 0 bases, with 23 bases separating them. Germline V gene lookup returns CDR1 SGHDT and CDR2 YYEEEE. The CDR3 region is CASSIKPPGQPISNQPQHF. The CDR3 DNA reads TGTGCCAGCAGCATCAAACCACCGGGACAACCCATTAGCAATCAGCCCCAGCATTTT. The variable domain in full, completed from reference TRBV5-6 and TRBJ1-5, reads DAGVTQSPTHLIKTRGQQVTLRCSPKSGHDTVSWYQQALGQGPQFIFQYYEEEERQRGNFPDRFSGHQFPNYSSELNVNALLLGDSALYLCASSIKPPGQPISNQPQHFGDGTRLSIL.

The J gene is TRBJ2-3, the V gene TRBV29-1, with D hard to call. V was shortened by 7 bases and J by 0 bases, with 11 bases between the two germline ends. Germline CDR1 SQVTM, CDR2 ANQGSEA. This CDR3 spans 13 amino acids. The CDR3: CSASYSSTDTQYF. The CDR3 DNA sequence: TGCAGCGCGAGCTACAGTAGCACAGATACGCAGTATTTT.

The CDR3 DNA reads TGTGCCAGCAGACAGGGTGGAAATTCACCCCTCCACTTT. Protein sequence: CASRQGGNSPLHF. The V and J genes are TRBV5-6 and TRBJ1-6, with D possibly being TRBD1 (6 bases). CDR1 SGHDT and CDR2 YYEEEE come from the germline V gene. The CDR3 has 13 amino acids. Trimming removed 5 bases at V and 7 bases at J, with 10 bases between. Complete variable domain (other parts from reference TRBV5-6 and TRBJ1-6): DAGVTQSPTHLIKTRGQQVTLRCSPKSGHDTVSWYQQALGQGPQFIFQYYEEEERQRGNFPDRFSGHQFPNYSSELNVNALLLGDSALYLCASRQGGNSPLHFGNGTRLTVT.

The table lists this clone with a count of one. The CDR3: CASSPNRGETEAFF. CDR3 DNA sequence: TGTGCCAGCAGCCCAAACAGGGGGGAGACTGAAGCTTTCTTT. The chain is built from TRBV5-5 and TRBJ1-1; 8 nucleotides line up with TRBD1. The CDR3 is 14 residues long. The germline gives CDR1 SGHKS, CDR2 YYEKEE (reference sequence). V gave up 4 bases and J gave up 5 bases; unmatched junction bases: 7.

This chain joins TRBV19 and TRBJ2-1, with 8 bases matching TRBD2. Per the germline V gene, CDR1 is LNHDA and CDR2 is SQIVND (reference sequence). Trimming at V came to 4 bases and at J to 3 bases, leaving 5 bases not matched to a gene. The CDR3 is 15 residues long. The CDR3 bases are TGTGCCAGTAGTAGCCCAAGCGGGAGCTACAATGAGCAGTTCTTC. Translation: CASSSPSGSYNEQFF.